There are a few counts of the clone carrying this T cell receptor (beta chain). Its cognate antigen is unknown. These data are taken from a study of T-cell reconstitution after alpha-beta-depleted transplantation in children. Whole-study findings and limits: TCRbeta diversity was high at day 60 in some patients (a result of surviving recipient T cells and thymic progenitors). Reportedly, alpha-beta T cells present about two months post-transplant originated from several hundred expanded clones of graft origin. Newly produced T cells mostly accounted for T-cell counts and diversity one year post-transplant.

TCRbeta library construction was performed incorporating unique molecular identifiers. Each CDR3 protein is one row after TCRdb ran MiXCR on the PCR reads. The table includes 780,000 or so distinct CDR3 sequences, under 20% detected once. This receptor was identified in a male patient under 18 who had a stem cell transplant for acute lymphoblastic leukemia, so the T cells may come from the graft donor. Sequenced material: PBMCs, mostly from graft donor cells, taken 360 days after TCRalphabeta/CD19-depleted stem cell transplant.

The CDR3 DNA sequence: TGTGCCAGCAGGCCCCCACGACAGCCAAGGGGCTACACCTTC. Its protein product is CASRPPRQPRGYTF. The chain is built from TRBV27 and TRBJ1-2; TRBD1 is a possible D gene (5 bases). This CDR3 has 14 residues. Germline V lookup: CDR1 MNHEY, CDR2 SMNVEV (reference sequence). Between the trimmed V and J ends, which lost 6 bases and 8 bases, there was a span of 19 bases.